This TCR beta chain is drawn from a study of blood T cell repertoires in COVID-19. The overall study: From T cells, B-cell-depleted T cells, or PBMCs came the material, which was cDNA or gDNA.

CDR1 is LGHNA and CDR2 is YNFKEQ in the germline V gene. The V and J ends lost 4 bases and 3 bases respectively, with 7 bases between them. This CDR3 is built from 12 residues. Method: immunoSEQ multiplex PCR; TCRdb's copy keeps in-frame clones and lacks some. The profile shows under 200,000 clones, just under 80% of them singletons. The sequencing input was peripheral blood. The TCR originated in a man in his sixties or seventies with active or convalescent COVID-19. This chain connects TRBV4-2 to TRBJ2-7, with D tentatively TRBD2 (5 bases). The CDR3 coding sequence is TGTGCCAGCAGCCCCGGGGACTACGAGCAGTACTTC. As protein: CASSPGDYEQYF.